The 22 T cell receptor beta chains listed next were all sequenced from one sample in a study of CD8 T cells in ankylosing spondylitis. The study, taken as a whole, reports: Made up of roughly 8 highly homologous variants, a TCR beta motif appeared characteristic of ankylosing spondylitis blood.

Which antigens these TCRs recognize remains unknown. TCRdb reprocessed the 5' RACE reads with MiXCR, giving one entry per CDR3 protein. The data contain 400,000 to 450,000 distinct CDR3 sequences, roughly 15% of them seen just once; the ten biggest clones take up approximately 1%. What was sequenced was blood, either unsorted or a sorted T cell fraction (not recorded which). The receptors were sampled from a male donor with ankylosing spondylitis.

The chain is built from TRBV6-1 and TRBJ2-7, with 8 bases aligning to TRBD1. Germline assignment: CDR1 MNHNS and CDR2 SASEGT. The CDR3 is 14 residues long. V trimming: 8 bases; J trimming: 2 bases; junction bases outside the gene matches: 8. As DNA, the CDR3 is TGTGCCAGCGCAGGACAGGGAGGCCCCTACGAGCAGTACTTC. Translating it yields CASAGQGGPYEQYF.

This clonotype has only a few counts. The gene calls are TRBV20-1 and TRBJ1-5; D uncertain. Germline CDR1 and CDR2: DFQATT and SNEGSKA (reference sequence). The CDR3 spans 13 residues. V was clipped by 1 base and J by 4 bases, with 8 bases between them. CDR3 coding DNA: TGCAGTGCTAGAGTAGACGAAAATCAGCCCCAGCATTTT. Amino acid sequence: CSARVDENQPQHF.

This clonotype was counted only a few times. V and J are TRBV5-1 and TRBJ1-3; D is possibly TRBD1 (5 bases). V gave up 4 bases and J gave up 4 bases, with 15 bases separating them. The CDR3 extends over 15 amino acids. Germline lookup yields CDR1 SGHRS and CDR2 YFSETQ. The CDR3, as DNA: TGCGCCAGCAGCCTCGGCGGGGGTCGAGGAAACACCATATATTTT. Translating it yields CASSLGGGRGNTIYF.

The J gene is TRBJ1-1, the V gene TRBV3-1; D unresolved. CDR1 and CDR2 (germline): LGHDT, YNNKEL (reference sequence). V was cut by 0 bases and J by 8 bases, with 7 bases left in between. The CDR3 runs 12 residues. The CDR3 DNA follows: TGTGCCAGCAGCCAAGATGAGCGGGAAGCTTTCTTT. As protein: CASSQDEREAFF.

This clonotype turned up a few times. The gene calls are TRBV6-5 and TRBJ1-6, with D unresolved. V lost 2 bases and J lost 11, with 10 bases in between. The germline gives CDR1 MNHEY, CDR2 SVGAGI. The CDR3 consists of 13 residues. The CDR3 is CASSYEVRAPLHF. The CDR3 nucleotides read TGTGCCAGCAGTTACGAGGTCCGTGCACCCCTCCACTTT.

This chain connects TRBV12-3 or TRBV12-4 to TRBJ2-7, with TRBD2 matching over 13 bases. J lost 4 bases, V lost 1 base, and 7 bases had no gene match. The CDR3 loop spans 17 amino acids. The CDR3 region has the DNA TGTGCCAGCAGTTTAGGGGGAGGACTAGCGGGAGTTTACGAGCAGTACTTC. Translated, it gives CASSLGGGLAGVYEQYF.

The chain has TRBV6-5 and TRBJ2-1, with TRBD2 matching over 8 bases. Germline CDR1 and CDR2: MNHEY and SVGAGI. The CDR3 runs 16 residues. The J segment lost 2 bases and the V segment lost 0 bases, leaving 3 bases of the junction unmatched. CDR3 loop: CASSYSGAGAYNEQFF. The CDR3 DNA follows: TGTGCCAGCAGTTACTCTGGAGCGGGGGCCTACAATGAGCAGTTCTTC.

This clonotype was seen a handful of times. This chain connects TRBV5-5 to TRBJ1-1; no reliable D call. This CDR3 contains 15 residues. Germline CDR1 is SGHKS and CDR2 is YYEKEE (reference sequence). V lost 0 bases and J lost 4, with 13 bases in between. CDR3 DNA sequence: TGTGCCAGCAGCTTGGGCGGCGTCTTAGTCACTGAAGCTTTCTTT. Protein: CASSLGGVLVTEAFF. Combining the CDR3 with reference TRBV5-5 and TRBJ1-1 gives the whole variable domain DAGVTQSPTHLIKTRGQQVTLRCSPISGHKSVSWYQQVLGQGPQFIFQYYEKEERGRGNFPDRFSARQFPNYSSELNVNALLLGDSALYLCASSLGGVLVTEAFFGQGTRLTVV.

The gene calls are TRBV19 and TRBJ2-5; D not certain. Germline V gives CDR1 LNHDA, CDR2 SQIVND (reference sequence). This CDR3 contains 14 residues. Deletions cut 3 bases from V and 5 bases from J, with 13 bases between. The CDR3 DNA reads as TGTGCCAGTAGTATCCCCGGTGGCAAGGAGACCCAGTACTTC. Translating it yields CASSIPGGKETQYF. Together with reference TRBV19 and TRBJ2-5, the CDR3 gives the full variable domain: DGGITQSPKYLFRKEGQNVTLSCEQNLNHDAMYWYRQDPGQGLRLIYYSQIVNDFQKGDIAEGYSVSREKKESFPLTVTSAQKNPTAFYLCASSIPGGKETQYFGPGTRLLVL.

This rearrangement joins TRBV12-3 or TRBV12-4 to TRBJ1-2, with D possibly being TRBD1 (6 bases). CDR3 size: 14 residues. Trimming shortened V by 6 bases and J by 7 bases, and 18 bases separated the two germline ends. The CDR3 DNA is TGTGCCAGCAGCCAGCAGTGGGGGCTGGCTGGCTACACCTTC. Its protein is CASSQQWGLAGYTF.

The CDR3 coding sequence is TGTGCCAGCAGCCGCCCTATGAGGGAGGGGGAAAAACTGTTTTTT. Protein sequence: CASSRPMREGEKLFF. V usage is TRBV4-2 and J usage is TRBJ1-4; D is possibly TRBD1 (5 bases). In germline, CDR1 is LGHNA, CDR2 YNFKEQ. Trimming cost V 4 bases and J 8 bases, with 17 bases left between them. The CDR3 is made up of 15 amino acids.

In this sample, this clonotype turned up a few times. The rearrangement joins TRBV6-5 to TRBJ1-4; perhaps TRBD1 as D (5 bases). This CDR3 has 14 residues. The ends were cut back, 2 bases at V and 8 bases at J, with 12 bases in the middle. Looked up from germline, CDR1 is MNHEY and CDR2 is SVGAGI. CDR3 DNA sequence: TGTGCCAGCAGTTACGAGGCGGGGCGGGAAAAACTGTTTTTT. Protein: CASSYEAGREKLFF.

The rearrangement joins TRBV29-1 to TRBJ1-1; possibly TRBD1 for D (5 bases). In germline, CDR1 is SQVTM, CDR2 ANQGSEA. The CDR3 loop spans 14 amino acids. Trimming removed 5 bases at V and 0 bases at J, with 13 bases between. The CDR3 DNA is TGCAGCGTTTCTCCAAGACAGCTGAACACTGAAGCTTTCTTT. It codes for CSVSPRQLNTEAFF.

This clonotype was recorded a few times. This chain joins TRBV11-2 and TRBJ2-2, with D unresolved. The CDR3 contains 15 residues. The germline CDR1 and CDR2 sequences are SGHAT and FQNNGV. V shed 3 bases and J shed 0 bases, with 8 bases lying between them. CDR3 bases: TGTGCCAGCAGCTTGATAGCCACGAACACCGGGGAGCTGTTTTTT. It codes for CASSLIATNTGELFF.

The rearrangement links TRBV7-8 to TRBJ2-1, with D possibly TRBD1 on 6 matching bases. Germline assignment: CDR1 SGHVS and CDR2 FQNEAQ. The CDR3 totals 16 residues. Between the trimmed V and J ends, which lost 4 bases and 2 bases, there was a span of 15 bases. The CDR3 region has the DNA TGTGCCAGCAGCTCGCTCAGGGGATCCCCCTACAATGAGCAGTTCTTC. Protein product: CASSSLRGSPYNEQFF.

The table lists this clonotype with a few counts. The chain recombines TRBV2 with TRBJ1-1, with D possibly matching TRBD1 (5 bases). The germline V gene has CDR1 SNHLY and CDR2 FYNNEI. The CDR3 length is 12 residues. V lost 2 bases and J 7 bases, leaving 8 bases between the germline ends. CDR3 DNA sequence: TGTGCCAGCAGTGAATCGGGACGTGAAGCTTTCTTT. This codes for CASSESGREAFF.

This clonotype was detected a few times. The chain recombines TRBV6-1 with TRBJ1-1; tentative D call: TRBD1 (5 bases). This CDR3 is built from 16 residues. CDR1 and CDR2 from the germline V gene are MNHNS and SASEGT. V dropped 3 bases and J dropped 5 bases, with 19 bases sitting between them. The chain's CDR3 is CASSDPIRVGGTEAFF. The CDR3 nucleotides read TGTGCCAGCAGTGATCCTATCAGGGTTGGCGGAACTGAAGCTTTCTTT.

This clonotype showed up many times. V is TRBV12-3 or TRBV12-4 and J is TRBJ2-2; 8 bases match TRBD2. This CDR3 has 15 residues. The J segment lost 2 bases and the V segment lost 3 bases, leaving 2 bases of the junction unmatched. This CDR3 reads CASSFLAGNTGELFF. DNA of the CDR3: TGTGCCAGCAGTTTTCTAGCGGGTAACACCGGGGAGCTGTTTTTT.

The chain is built from TRBV5-1 and TRBJ2-3, with TRBD1 matching 7 bases. CDR1 is SGHRS, CDR2 YFSETQ, per germline. This CDR3 has 13 residues. Trimming took 3 bases from V and 3 from J; bases not matched to a gene: 1. CDR3 residues: CASSSQGTDTQYF. Here the CDR3 DNA reads TGCGCCAGCAGCTCACAGGGGACAGATACGCAGTATTTT. Combining the CDR3 with reference TRBV5-1 and TRBJ2-3 gives the whole variable domain KAGVTQTPRYLIKTRGQQVTLSCSPISGHRSVSWYQQTPGQGLQFLFEYFSETQRNKGNFPGRFSGRQFSNSRSEMNVSTLELGDSALYLCASSSQGTDTQYFGPGTRLTVL.

The CDR3: CASSPAPYAGANVLTF. The CDR3 DNA reads TGTGCCAGCAGTCCCGCGCCGTACGCTGGGGCCAACGTCCTGACTTTC. V is TRBV27 and J is TRBJ2-6; D ambiguous. V dropped 5 bases and J dropped 2 bases, with 13 bases sitting between them. From germline, CDR1 is MNHEY and CDR2 SMNVEV (reference sequence). This CDR3 has 16 amino acids.

This clonotype came up a few times. The rearrangement links TRBV2 to TRBJ1-1; unclear D gene. The V and J ends lost 7 bases and 8 bases respectively, with 17 bases between them. CDR1 is SNHLY and CDR2 is FYNNEI in the germline V gene. This CDR3 is built from 13 residues. CDR3 bases: TGTGCCAGCAATCGAATTTGGGTAGGAGAAGCTTTCTTT. Translated: CASNRIWVGEAFF.

This clonotype was observed a handful of times. The chain couples TRBV5-1 to TRBJ2-7; 11 nucleotides agree with TRBD2. V lost 4 bases to trimming and J lost 2 bases; unmatched junction nucleotides: 5. The length of the CDR3 is 15 residues. Germline V gives CDR1 SGHRS, CDR2 YFSETQ. In nucleotides, the CDR3 is TGCGCCAGCAGCGTCCTTAGCGGGGGGGCCTACGAGCAGTACTTC. Its protein is CASSVLSGGAYEQYF.